Below, one T cell receptor (beta chain) is given with its context. This sample was taken from a study of blood T cell repertoires in COVID-19. The overall study: The origin of the acute and convalescent COVID-19 samples was the United States, Italy and Spain. PBMCs, B-cell-depleted T cells, or T cells provided the cDNA or gDNA that made up the material.

The authors' processing: Reference gene primer amplification gave estimated nucleated cell counts. The data were produced by immunoSEQ multiplex PCR, yet TCRdb's version contains in-frame clones alone and is incomplete. The V and J calls and clone size were taken over from that table, and D and trimming were inferred from the DNA. The table has just over 650,000 clones, 85% to 90% seen once. This CDR3 has 16 amino acids. Trimming cost V 3 bases and J 4 bases; bases outside gene matches: 10. Germline loops: CDR1 LGHNA, CDR2 YSLEER. The receptor comes from a young woman with acute or convalescent COVID-19. Sequenced material: peripheral blood. The rearrangement links TRBV4-3 to TRBJ1-2, with 8 bases fitting TRBD1. The CDR3, as DNA: TGCGCCAGCAGCCACTATTCGACAGGGGCAGGCTATGGCTACACCTTC. As protein: CASSHYSTGAGYGYTF.